This record looks at one TCR beta chain sequence and its context. Sequencing was performed with immunoSEQ multiplex PCR; in TCRdb, only in-frame clones are kept and a portion is missing. The sample carries fewer than 90,000 clones, roughly 90% recorded once. This record comes from a study of control samples from healthy donors and cancer patients. This CDR3 region has 14 residues. The germline CDR1 and CDR2 sequences are LGHNA and YNFKEQ. V lost 0 bases and J lost 6; bases outside the gene matches: 4. Sequences were obtained from blood. This clonotype was obtained from a woman between 45 and 60 years old in good health. The chain is built from TRBV4-2 and TRBJ1-1; 7 positions agree with TRBD1. The CDR3 DNA is TGTGCCAGCAGCCAAGACGACAGGGTATCTGAAGCTTTCTTT. Its protein is CASSQDDRVSEAFF.